The 30 T cell receptor beta chains below come from one sample, sequenced in a study of regulatory T cells in long-lasting Graves disease. As for time point: persistent/refractory GD, antithyroid drugs over 5 years with positive TRAb. RNA extracted from PBMCs served as the sequencing template. The TCR beta library used iRepertoire HTBI primers with Arm-PCR amplification of CDR3. One entry per CDR3 protein results from TCRdb running MiXCR on the multiplex PCR reads. The sample consists of 400,000 to 600,000 distinct CDR3 sequences, under 25% of them appearing once. The specimen comprised peripheral blood mononuclear cells (PBMCs), sampled when the disease was refractory, from a patient treated with antithyroid drugs. Receptors originate from a female donor with Graves disease.

The gene calls are TRBV7-3 and TRBJ2-3; TRBD2 matches 10 bases. J was trimmed by 2 bases and V by 4 bases; bases with no gene match: 3. Germline V gene sequence: CDR1 SGHTA, CDR2 FQGTGA. The CDR3 is 15 amino acids. As DNA, the CDR3 is TGTGCCAGCAGCTCTAGCGGGGGAGACACAGATACGCAGTATTTT. Amino acid sequence: CASSSSGGDTDTQYF.

This clonotype was seen only a few times. This chain connects TRBV7-9 to TRBJ2-2; no clear D gene. Trimming cost V 8 bases and J 5 bases, with 12 bases left between them. Germline CDR1 reads SEHNR; CDR2 reads FQNEAQ (reference sequence). CDR3 length: 13 amino acids. CDR3 amino acids: CASSWELTGELFF. The CDR3 nucleotides are TGTGCCAGCTCGTGGGAATTAACCGGGGAGCTGTTTTTT.

This clonotype came up a few times. This sequence joins TRBV18 and TRBJ2-5; unclear D gene. V shed 6 bases and J shed 2 bases, with 16 bases lying between them. CDR1 is KGHSH and CDR2 is LQKENI in the germline V gene. The CDR3 has 15 residues. CDR3 nucleotides: TGTGCCAGCTCTCTCCCCTTACAAGTACAAGAGACCCAGTACTTC. It specifies CASSLPLQVQETQYF.

This clonotype was counted at least ten times. The chain employs TRBV28 and TRBJ1-2; a possible D gene is TRBD1 (5 bases). The CDR3 is 17 amino acids. Trimming removed 2 bases from V and 2 bases from J, with 18 bases in between. CDR1 is MDHEN and CDR2 is SYDVKM in the germline V gene. The CDR3 DNA sequence: TGTGCCAGCAGTTTAGACACCGCGGGACTCCTGAACTATGGCTACACCTTC. This sequence encodes CASSLDTAGLLNYGYTF.

This clonotype was found many times. This chain joins TRBV12-3 or TRBV12-4 and TRBJ1-1; the D is unclear. The CDR3 contains 11 residues. V was shortened by 6 bases and J by 7 bases, with 9 bases between the two germline ends. CDR3 in DNA: TGTGCCAGCAGCCTCCACGGTGAAGCTTTCTTT. It encodes CASSLHGEAFF.

This clonotype was seen many times. The chain recombines TRBV28 with TRBJ1-5; D is unresolved. The CDR3 is 14 residues long. The V end was cut by 5 bases, the J end by 4 bases, with 12 bases between. Per the germline V gene, CDR1 is MDHEN and CDR2 is SYDVKM. The CDR3, as DNA: TGTGCCAGCAGTACTTCATTAGTTAATCAGCCCCAGCATTTT. It yields the protein CASSTSLVNQPQHF.

The table lists this clonotype with a few counts. The rearrangement joins TRBV19 to TRBJ2-2, with 10 bases that match TRBD1. This CDR3 region has 16 residues. Germline V gives CDR1 LNHDA, CDR2 SQIVND (reference sequence). J gave up 5 bases and V 4 bases, and 7 bases lay outside the gene matches. The CDR3 loop is CASSTGTGVRTGELFF. CDR3 sequence (DNA): TGTGCCAGTAGTACTGGGACAGGGGTTCGGACCGGGGAGCTGTTTTTT.

The V gene is TRBV14, the J gene TRBJ1-6, with D unclear. CDR1 is SGHDN and CDR2 is FVKESK in the germline V gene. CDR3 length: 14 amino acids. Trimming shortened V by 0 bases and J by 10 bases, and 10 bases separated the two germline ends. The CDR3 spells CASSQEHMWSPLHF. DNA for the CDR3: TGTGCCAGCAGCCAAGAGCATATGTGGTCACCCCTCCACTTT. Looking up the rest from reference TRBV14 and TRBJ1-6 gives the full variable domain: EAGVTQFPSHSVIEKGQTVTLRCDPISGHDNLYWYRRVMGKEIKFLLHFVKESKQDESGMPNNRFLAERTGGTYSTLKVQPAELEDSGVYFCASSQEHMWSPLHFGNGTRLTVT.

This clonotype was counted many times. V is TRBV2 and J is TRBJ1-4; D remains unclear. Per the germline V gene, CDR1 is SNHLY and CDR2 is FYNNEI. The CDR3 is made up of 12 amino acids. Deletions cut 8 bases from V and 7 bases from J, with 11 bases between. The CDR3 coding sequence is TGTGCCAGCGGGGAAGTCGGTGAAAAACTGTTTTTT. The encoded protein is CASGEVGEKLFF.

The sample holds a few counts of this clonotype. The V gene is TRBV29-1, the J gene TRBJ2-7, with a tentative D call TRBD2 (5 bases). With 3 bases removed from V and 5 bases from J, the gap between germline ends came to 11 bases. CDR1 and CDR2 (germline): SQVTM, ANQGSEA. There are 12 residues in the CDR3. The CDR3 protein is CSVETGTNEQYF. CDR3 nucleotides: TGCAGCGTTGAGACGGGAACGAACGAGCAGTACTTC.

This clonotype was counted at least ten times. The chain recombines TRBV7-9 with TRBJ2-7; 8 bases map to TRBD1. The germline V gene has CDR1 SEHNR and CDR2 FQNEAQ (reference sequence). The V and J ends lost 5 bases and 6 bases, in that order; junction bases with no gene match: 3. There are 12 residues in the CDR3. The CDR3 DNA sequence: TGTGCCAGCAGCACTGGGACAGGCGAGCAGTACTTC. It translates to CASSTGTGEQYF. The variable domain in full, with the rest retrieved from reference TRBV7-9 and TRBJ2-7, is DTGVSQNPRHKITKRGQNVTFRCDPISEHNRLYWYRQTLGQGPEFLTYFQNEAQLEKSRLLSDRFSAERPKGSFSTLEIQRTEQGDSAMYLCASSTGTGEQYFGPGTRLTVT.

This clonotype was seen a single time. The rearrangement links TRBV7-2 to TRBJ2-1, with 8 bases that match TRBD1. V lost 5 bases and J lost 4; bases outside the gene matches: 13. CDR1 and CDR2 (germline): SGHTA, FQGNSA. The CDR3 covers 17 residues. DNA for the CDR3: TGTGCCAGCAGCGGAAACTTCAGGGGGCTGTTATACAATGAGCAGTTCTTC. Translating it yields CASSGNFRGLLYNEQFF.

The rearrangement uses TRBV30 and TRBJ1-2; no firm D call. There are 11 residues in the CDR3. CDR1 GTSNPN and CDR2 SVGIG come from the germline V gene (reference sequence). V shed 2 bases and J shed 8 bases, with 9 bases lying between them. The DNA for the CDR3 is TGTGCCTGGAGTAAGGGCAGAGGCTACACCTTC. This translates into CAWSKGRGYTF.

The sample holds a few counts of this clonotype. The V gene is TRBV20-1, the J gene TRBJ1-2; D not certain. V shed 0 bases and J shed 2 bases, with 13 bases lying between them. This CDR3 has 15 amino acids. Per the germline V gene, CDR1 is DFQATT and CDR2 is SNEGSKA (reference sequence). The CDR3, as DNA: TGCAGTGCTAGAGAGGGCACCCTACAAAACTATGGCTACACCTTC. Translation: CSAREGTLQNYGYTF.

The chain employs TRBV25-1 and TRBJ1-5; the D is unclear. This CDR3 is 11 amino acids long. Germline-derived CDR1 and CDR2 are MGHDK and SYGVNS. V was pared by 8 bases and J by 8 bases, with 10 bases between. The CDR3 here is CASPDGEPQHF. CDR3 nucleotide sequence: TGTGCCAGCCCTGACGGGGAGCCCCAGCATTTT.

This clonotype was recorded at least ten times. The chain couples TRBV6-5 to TRBJ1-5, with a possible D match to TRBD1 (6 bases). V dropped 3 bases and J dropped 1 base, with 13 bases sitting between them. The CDR3 is 16 amino acids. Germline V gene lookup returns CDR1 MNHEY and CDR2 SVGAGI. The CDR3 DNA sequence: TGTGCCAGCAGTTATTTTCGGGGGGCGAGCAATCAGCCCCAGCATTTT. Translating gives CASSYFRGASNQPQHF.

For this clonotype: A clone one base away is much larger, so this may be a read error. The V gene is TRBV5-1, the J gene TRBJ1-2; TRBD1 matches at 12 bases. CDR3 length equals 16 residues. Germline V gene lookup returns CDR1 SGHRS and CDR2 YFSETQ. The CDR3 loop is CASSLDGTGGYYGHTF. CDR3 in DNA: TGCGCCAGCAGCTTGGATGGGACAGGGGGCTACTATGGCCACACCTTC.

The V gene is TRBV20-1, the J gene TRBJ2-7, with D tentatively TRBD1 or TRBD2 (7 bases each). V dropped 5 bases and J dropped 3 bases, with 20 bases sitting between them. CDR1 is DFQATT and CDR2 is SNEGSKA in the germline V gene (reference sequence). The CDR3 extends over 15 amino acids. The CDR3 DNA sequence: TGCAGTGCTCCCGCGGGGGCAGGGGGTAACTACGAGCAGTACTTC. Protein: CSAPAGAGGNYEQYF.

This clonotype occurred a few times. CDR3: CASSKGGLAYDIQYF. CDR3 coding DNA: TGTGCCAGCTCAAAAGGGGGACTAGCCTATGACATTCAGTACTTC. The chain employs TRBV6-1 and TRBJ2-4; 9 bases line up with TRBD2. The CDR3 is 15 amino acids. V lost 8 bases to trimming and J lost 8 bases; unmatched junction nucleotides: 13. The germline CDR1 and CDR2 sequences are MNHNS and SASEGT.

The table lists this clonotype with many counts. The chain links TRBV4-3 to TRBJ2-7, with 8 bases matching TRBD1. Germline CDR1 is LGHNA and CDR2 is YSLEER. The CDR3 consists of 14 residues. The ends lost 0 bases at V and 5 bases at J; junction bases unmatched: 3. CDR3 DNA: TGCGCCAGCAGCCAAGACAGGGGGCAGGACGAGCAGTACTTC. Its protein product is CASSQDRGQDEQYF.

This clonotype was counted at least ten times. This rearrangement joins TRBV27 to TRBJ2-5; 10 positions match TRBD2. The CDR3 consists of 16 residues. Trimming at V came to 2 bases and at J to 5 bases, leaving 8 bases not matched to a gene. Germline CDR1 is MNHEY and CDR2 is SMNVEV (reference sequence). The CDR3 here is CASSLGLAGVRETQYF. As DNA, the CDR3 is TGTGCCAGCAGTTTAGGGCTAGCGGGAGTTCGGGAGACCCAGTACTTC.

The chain joins TRBV6-6 to TRBJ1-5, with D possibly TRBD1 on 5 matching bases. This CDR3 spans 17 amino acids. The V end lost 0 bases, the J end lost 4 bases, and 16 bases lay between the germline ends. CDR1 MNHNY and CDR2 SVGAGI come from the germline V gene (reference sequence). The CDR3 here is CASSYSTLSQENQPQHF. CDR3 in DNA: TGTGCCAGCAGTTACTCGACTTTATCACAGGAGAATCAGCCCCAGCATTTT.

This clonotype was picked up a small number of times. As DNA, the CDR3 is TGTGCCAGCCGGGACACTTCCTACGAGCAGTACTTC. Translating gives CASRDTSYEQYF. The chain couples TRBV19 to TRBJ2-7; a weak D match, TRBD1 (6 bases). In germline, CDR1 is LNHDA, CDR2 SQIVND (reference sequence). V lost 9 bases, J lost 1 base, and 10 bases lay in between. The CDR3 has 12 amino acids.

Ten or more counts support this clonotype. The genes are TRBV7-2 and TRBJ2-5; D possibly corresponds to TRBD1 (6 bases). Germline V gene sequence: CDR1 SGHTA, CDR2 FQGNSA. Between the trimmed V and J ends, which lost 5 bases and 1 base, there was a span of 11 bases. The CDR3 has 14 residues. This CDR3 reads CASSPGTIQETQYF. CDR3 coding DNA: TGTGCCAGCAGCCCCGGGACAATCCAAGAGACCCAGTACTTC. Full variable domain (rest looked up from reference TRBV7-2 and TRBJ2-5): GAGVSQSPSNKVTEKGKDVELRCDPISGHTALYWYRQSLGQGLEFLIYFQGNSAPDKSGLPSDRFSAERTGGSVSTLTIQRTQQEDSAVYLCASSPGTIQETQYFGPGTRLLVL.

Ten or more counts support this clonotype. The chain employs TRBV28 and TRBJ1-2; the D gene is possibly TRBD1 (5 bases). The CDR3 totals 15 residues. V lost 6 bases, J lost 3 bases, and 17 bases lay in between. Germline V gene sequence: CDR1 MDHEN, CDR2 SYDVKM. For the CDR3, the DNA is TGTGCCAGCAGAGTGACCGGGGGGATAGACTATGGCTACACCTTC. It yields the protein CASRVTGGIDYGYTF.

This clonotype was seen ten or more times. The CDR3 protein is CASSVMAVNTEAFF. The CDR3, as DNA: TGTGCCAGCAGCGTAATGGCAGTTAACACTGAAGCTTTCTTT. The rearrangement uses TRBV9 and TRBJ1-1; D is unclear. Trimming took off 1 base at V and 2 bases at J, with 9 bases between the two ends. Germline CDR1 is SGDLS and CDR2 is YYNGEE. The CDR3 spans 14 residues.

This clonotype was detected only a few times. The chain combines TRBV5-1 with TRBJ1-3, with TRBD1 matching over 7 bases. V shed 5 bases and J 0 bases; nucleotides not matched to a gene: 8. The CDR3 is 16 amino acids. The germline V gene encodes CDR1 SGHRS and CDR2 YFSETQ. The CDR3 loop reads CASSQSGTASGNTIYF. DNA of the CDR3: TGCGCCAGCAGTCAATCTGGGACAGCCTCTGGAAACACCATATATTTT.

This clonotype was counted at least ten times. The V gene is TRBV7-2, the J gene TRBJ1-2; D unclear. This CDR3 region has 14 residues. Between the trimmed V and J ends, which lost 4 bases and 4 bases, there was a span of 13 bases. Germline-derived CDR1 and CDR2 are SGHTA and FQGNSA. The CDR3 spells CASSSNQVRYGYTF. CDR3 nucleotide sequence: TGTGCCAGCAGCTCTAACCAAGTCCGCTATGGCTACACCTTC.

On this clonotype itself: A much larger clone sits a single nucleotide away, making a read error possible. The chain joins TRBV2 to TRBJ1-5; 8 nucleotides line up with TRBD1. The J segment lost 0 bases and the V segment lost 9 bases, leaving 4 bases of the junction unmatched. The CDR3 runs to 14 residues. Germline CDR1 is SNHLY and CDR2 is FYNNEI. The CDR3 loop is CARETGDSNQPQHF. CDR3 DNA: TGTGCCAGGGAGACAGGGGATAGCAATCAGCCCCAGCATTTT.

Only a few counts were recorded for this clonotype. A read error may explain this, as a much larger clone is one base away. The V gene is TRBV28, the J gene TRBJ1-2; perhaps TRBD1 as D (5 bases). Germline CDR1 reads MDHEN; CDR2 reads SYDVKM. This CDR3 comprises 12 residues. As DNA, the CDR3 is TGTGCCAGCGAAGGGACGGATTATGGCTGCACCTTC. This sequence encodes CASEGTDYGCTF.